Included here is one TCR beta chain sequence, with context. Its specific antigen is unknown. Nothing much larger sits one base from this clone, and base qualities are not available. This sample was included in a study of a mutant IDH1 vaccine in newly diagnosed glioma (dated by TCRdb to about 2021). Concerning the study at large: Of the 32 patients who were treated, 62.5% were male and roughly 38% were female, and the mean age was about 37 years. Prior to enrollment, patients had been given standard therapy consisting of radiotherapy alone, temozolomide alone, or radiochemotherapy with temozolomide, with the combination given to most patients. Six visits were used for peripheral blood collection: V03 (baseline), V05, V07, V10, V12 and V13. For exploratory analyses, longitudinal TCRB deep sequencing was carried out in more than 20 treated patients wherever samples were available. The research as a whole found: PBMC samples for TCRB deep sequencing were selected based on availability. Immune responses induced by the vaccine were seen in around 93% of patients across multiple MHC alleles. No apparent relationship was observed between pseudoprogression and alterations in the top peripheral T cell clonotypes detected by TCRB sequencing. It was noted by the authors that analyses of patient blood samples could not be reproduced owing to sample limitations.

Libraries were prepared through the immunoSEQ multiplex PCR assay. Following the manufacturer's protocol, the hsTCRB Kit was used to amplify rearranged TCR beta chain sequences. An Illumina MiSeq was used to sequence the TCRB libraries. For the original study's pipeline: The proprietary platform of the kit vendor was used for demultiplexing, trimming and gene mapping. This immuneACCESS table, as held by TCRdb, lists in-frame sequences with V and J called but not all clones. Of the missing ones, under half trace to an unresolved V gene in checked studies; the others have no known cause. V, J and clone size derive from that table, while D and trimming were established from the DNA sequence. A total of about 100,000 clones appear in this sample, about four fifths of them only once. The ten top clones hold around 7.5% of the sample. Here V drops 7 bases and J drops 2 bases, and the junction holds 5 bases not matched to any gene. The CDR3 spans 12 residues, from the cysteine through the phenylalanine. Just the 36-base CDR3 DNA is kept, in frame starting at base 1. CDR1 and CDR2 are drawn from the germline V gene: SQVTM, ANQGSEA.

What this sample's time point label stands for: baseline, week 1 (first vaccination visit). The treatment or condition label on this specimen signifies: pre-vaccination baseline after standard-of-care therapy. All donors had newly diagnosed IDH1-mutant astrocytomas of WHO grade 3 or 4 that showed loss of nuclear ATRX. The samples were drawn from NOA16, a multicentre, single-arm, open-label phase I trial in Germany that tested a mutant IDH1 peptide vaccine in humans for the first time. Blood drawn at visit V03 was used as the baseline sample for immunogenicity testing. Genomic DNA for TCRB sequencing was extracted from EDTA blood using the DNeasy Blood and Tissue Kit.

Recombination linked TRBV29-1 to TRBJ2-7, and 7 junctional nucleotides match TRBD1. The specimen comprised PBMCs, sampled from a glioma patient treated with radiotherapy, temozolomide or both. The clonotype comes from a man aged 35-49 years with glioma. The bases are TGCAGCGCCTCGGACAGGACCTACGAGCAGTACTTC. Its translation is CSASDRTYEQYF.